This TCR beta chain came from a study of T cells in Graves' hyperthyroidism and ophthalmopathy. This CDR3 region has 17 residues. CDR1 and CDR2 (germline): SEHNR, FQNEAQ (reference sequence). V lost 1 base to trimming and J lost 0 bases, with 14 bases between them. The PBMCs had their origin in roughly 9.8 ml of fresh peripheral blood. Overall study findings and caveats: The model anticipated ophthalmopathy a median 6.5 months pre-onset. Blood also showed most of the thyroid clonotypes that were expanded above 0.001.

Worth noting for this clonotype: Its antigen is as yet unknown.

RNA transcripts were the template for amplifying TCR beta CDR3 regions. HTBI primers drove first-round RT-PCR of the TCR CDR3. MiXCR was run by TCRdb on the multiplex PCR reads, yielding one entry per CDR3 protein. The sample includes about 380,000 distinct CDR3 sequences, about a fifth of them seen just once. This clonotype was sampled from a man aged 18 to 29 with Graves' ophthalmopathy. The chain uses TRBV7-9 and TRBJ2-3; D remains ambiguous. The sequenced sample consisted of blood. CDR3 region: CASSLDWLVRSTDTQYF. The DNA of the CDR3 is TGTGCCAGCAGCTTAGATTGGCTAGTACGGAGCACAGATACGCAGTATTTT.